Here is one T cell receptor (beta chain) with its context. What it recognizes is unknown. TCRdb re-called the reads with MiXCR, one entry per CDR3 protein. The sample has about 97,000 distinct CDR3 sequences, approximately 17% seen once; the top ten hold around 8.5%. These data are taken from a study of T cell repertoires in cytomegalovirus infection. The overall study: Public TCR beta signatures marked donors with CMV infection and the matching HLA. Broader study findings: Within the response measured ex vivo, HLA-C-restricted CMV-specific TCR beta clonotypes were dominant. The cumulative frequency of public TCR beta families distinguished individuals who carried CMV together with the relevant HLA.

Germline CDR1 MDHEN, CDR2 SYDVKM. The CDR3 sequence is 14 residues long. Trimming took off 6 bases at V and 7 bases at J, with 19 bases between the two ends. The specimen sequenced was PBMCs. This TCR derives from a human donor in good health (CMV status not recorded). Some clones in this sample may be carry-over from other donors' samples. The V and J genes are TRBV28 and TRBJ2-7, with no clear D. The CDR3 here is CASSSPSTPWEQYF. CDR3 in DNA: TGTGCCAGCAGCTCTCCTTCGACACCCTGGGAGCAGTACTTC.